Sequencing of this T cell receptor beta chain was carried out in a study of a mutant IDH1 vaccine in newly diagnosed glioma (dated by TCRdb to the early 2020s). About the full investigation: Eight vaccinations were administered to patients in weeks 1, 3, 5, 7, 11, 15, 19 and 23, corresponding to visits V03 through V10. Vaccination was initiated 4-6 weeks after radiotherapy alone, or concurrently with temozolomide cycles in the chemotherapy-containing groups. Of the 25 to 35 patients who were treated, about 62% were male and around 38% were female, and the mean age was about 40 years. Before enrollment, patients had received standard therapy of radiotherapy alone, temozolomide alone, or radiochemotherapy with temozolomide; most received the combination. Peripheral blood samples were drawn at six visits, namely V03 (baseline), V05, V07, V10, V12 and V13. Longitudinal TCRB deep sequencing was done for 20 to 25 treated patients, wherever samples were available for exploratory analyses.

The V end loses 7 bases and the J end loses 0 bases, and a stretch of 10 bases separates them. From a lookup of the germline V gene, CDR1 and CDR2 are SGDLS and YYNGEE. The CDR3 goes from the cysteine to the phenylalanine over 14 residues. This entry keeps only the CDR3 DNA: 42 bases, framed from base 1. The paper's findings and limits, for the study overall: It was noted by the authors that analyses of patient blood samples could not be reproduced owing to sample limitations. Immune responses induced by the vaccine were seen in approximately 93% of patients across multiple MHC alleles. Pseudoprogression seemed to be unrelated to changes in the top peripheral T cell clonotypes found by TCRB sequencing. PBMC samples for TCRB deep sequencing were selected based on availability.

The sample's time point label, decoded: week 11, during vaccination. Each vaccine dose was 300 ug of a 20-mer mutant IDH1 peptide in Montanide, given subcutaneously with topical imiquimod. Newly diagnosed WHO grade 3 or 4 IDH1-mutant astrocytomas showing loss of nuclear ATRX were present in the donors. The samples were drawn from NOA16, a multicentre, single-arm, open-label phase I trial in Germany that tested a mutant IDH1 peptide vaccine in humans for the first time. Genomic DNA for TCRB sequencing was extracted from EDTA blood using the DNeasy Blood and Tissue Kit. Receptor libraries were prepared by the immunoSEQ multiplex PCR assay. Rearranged TCR beta chain sequences were amplified with the hsTCRB Kit following the manufacturer's protocol. TCRB libraries were sequenced on an Illumina MiSeq. The paper's data handling went like this. Demultiplexing, trimming and gene mapping were performed with the kit vendor's proprietary platform. TCRdb's version of the immuneACCESS table is confined to in-frame rearrangements and falls short of the full clone set. An unresolved V gene accounts for under half of the shortfall where checked; the remainder is of unknown origin. V, J and clone size derive from that table, while D and trimming were established from the DNA sequence. This sample gives some 60,000 clones in total; about 80% of them show up just once. The leading ten clones occupy 5.9% of the sample.

Comment on this clone: Its antigen is currently not known. Base-call qualities are not available, and no considerably larger clone is one nucleotide away.

This receptor was obtained from a man in his fifties with glioma. This specimen consisted of PBMCs, obtained from a glioma patient whose treatment included an IDH1 peptide vaccine. The V and J genes are TRBV9 and TRBJ2-2; the D gene is perhaps TRBD1 or TRBD2, each of them matching over 6 bases. Here the CDR3 is given as CASAGTTNTGELFF. The sequenced DNA: TGTGCCAGCGCGGGGACAACGAACACCGGGGAGCTGTTTTTT. The reference TRBV9 and TRBJ2-2 proteins fill in what lies around the CDR3, so the full variable domain reads DSGVTQTPKHLITATGQRVTLRCSPRSGDLSVYWYQQSLDQGLQFLIQYYNGEERAKGNILERFSAQQFPDLHSELNLSSLELGDSALYFCASAGTTNTGELFFGEGSRLTVL.